A single sample is the source of the 28 T cell receptor beta chains below, sequenced in a study of blood T cells in healthy people across ages. A sample-barcoded 5' primer and a J-beta primer mix were used in a second PCR of roughly 7 to 12 cycles. MiXCR, run by TCRdb on the 5' RACE reads, gives a single entry per CDR3 protein. The sample consists of some 800,000 distinct CDR3 sequences, around a quarter of them appearing once. The sample was also linked to a second study, of T cells of mothers and their children.

The sequenced sample was blood. These receptors came from a boy between 5 and 17 years old in good health.

The chain employs TRBV24-1 and TRBJ1-1; D unclear. Germline values: CDR1 KGHDR, CDR2 SFDVKD. CDR3 size: 14 residues. Trimming took off 2 bases at V and 10 bases at J, with 16 bases between the two ends. The CDR3 is CATSDSINSRRAFF. CDR3 nucleotide sequence: TGTGCCACCAGTGATTCCATCAACTCAAGGAGAGCTTTCTTT.

V is TRBV28 and J is TRBJ1-6; a weak D match, TRBD1 (5 bases). The CDR3 is made up of 14 amino acids. CDR1 MDHEN and CDR2 SYDVKM come from the germline V gene. V was shortened by 5 bases and J by 6 bases, with 11 bases between the two germline ends. The CDR3, as DNA: TGTGCCAGCAGTGTAGTCGGGGGTAATTCACCCCTCCACTTT. It codes for CASSVVGGNSPLHF. The full variable domain, its missing parts supplied by reference TRBV28 and TRBJ1-6, is DVKVTQSSRYLVKRTGEKVFLECVQDMDHENMFWYRQDPGLGLRLIYFSYDVKMKEKGDIPEGYSVSREKKERFSLILESASTNQTSMYLCASSVVGGNSPLHFGNGTRLTVT.

There are a few counts of this clonotype. This chain joins TRBV27 and TRBJ2-6; no reliable D call. CDR1 and CDR2 (germline): MNHEY, SMNVEV (reference sequence). V was shortened by 0 bases and J by 0 bases, with 6 bases between the two germline ends. The CDR3 is made up of 16 amino acids. DNA of the CDR3: TGTGCCAGCAGTTTATCCTGGATCTCTGGGGCCAACGTCCTGACTTTC. This gives the protein CASSLSWISGANVLTF.

This clonotype occurred a few times. This chain connects TRBV20-1 to TRBJ2-3, with 7 positions matching TRBD2. Germline V gives CDR1 DFQATT, CDR2 SNEGSKA (reference sequence). Germline trimming cut 1 base from V and 6 bases from J; bases unmatched to any gene: 19. The CDR3 contains 18 residues. CDR3 in DNA: TGCAGTGCTAGAGGCGACGACCTCGGGACTATCTGGGGGGATACGCAGTATTTT. It codes for CSARGDDLGTIWGDTQYF.

Details on this clonotype: This likely comes from a read error, as the CDR3 has no conserved phenylalanine or tryptophan at its end. The genes are TRBV12-3 or TRBV12-4 and TRBJ1-2; no reliable D call. The CDR3 loop spans 12 amino acids. V shed 3 bases and J shed 6 bases, with 8 bases lying between them. CDR3 protein: CASSFLGDGYTL. Here the CDR3 DNA reads TGTGCCAGCAGTTTTTTAGGTGATGGCTACACCCTC.

V gene TRBV4-3 combines with J gene TRBJ2-1; 12 bases agree with TRBD2. CDR1 is LGHNA and CDR2 is YSLEER in the germline V gene. V gave up 0 bases and J gave up 0 bases; unmatched junction bases: 0. The length of the CDR3 is 17 residues. The CDR3 spells CASSQETSGSSYNEQFF. The CDR3 bases are TGCGCCAGCAGCCAAGAGACTAGCGGGAGCTCCTACAATGAGCAGTTCTTC.

This clonotype has just a few counts. This chain uses TRBV6-1 with TRBJ2-5, with 7 bases fitting TRBD1. Germline V lookup: CDR1 MNHNS, CDR2 SASEGT. The V segment lost 6 bases and the J segment 0 bases; nucleotides outside the gene matches: 10. CDR3 length equals 16 residues. The CDR3 protein is CASRTQTGLYQETQYF. DNA for the CDR3: TGTGCCAGCAGGACCCAGACAGGGCTGTACCAAGAGACCCAGTACTTC.

The chain recombines TRBV28 with TRBJ2-1; D may be TRBD2 (6 bases). CDR1 MDHEN and CDR2 SYDVKM come from the germline V gene. The CDR3 sequence is 15 residues long. Deletions cut 4 bases from V and 8 bases from J, with 18 bases between. The CDR3, as DNA: TGTGCCAGCAGTTCCCTGCTAACGGGAGCAGATGAGCAGTTCTTC. Translated: CASSSLLTGADEQFF.

This sequence joins TRBV7-2 and TRBJ1-6; possible D gene TRBD1, 5 bases. This CDR3 has 16 residues. Germline CDR1 reads SGHTA; CDR2 reads FQGNSA. V was pared by 5 bases and J by 0 bases, with 11 bases between. The CDR3 coding sequence is TGTGCCAGCAGCGGCCGACAGAGCTCCTATAATTCACCCCTCCACTTT. Its protein product is CASSGRQSSYNSPLHF.

A few counts support this clonotype. The V gene is TRBV6-2 or TRBV6-3, the J gene TRBJ2-7, with D possibly being TRBD1 (5 bases). Germline CDR1 MNHEY, CDR2 SVGEGT. The CDR3 spans 13 residues. V was clipped by 2 bases and J by 4 bases, with 9 bases between them. As DNA, the CDR3 is TGTGCCAGCAGTTACGTAGGGGTTTACGAGCAGTACTTC. It yields the protein CASSYVGVYEQYF.

The V gene is TRBV28, the J gene TRBJ1-3; D might be TRBD1 (5 bases). In germline, CDR1 is MDHEN, CDR2 SYDVKM. This CDR3 contains 14 residues. Trimming shortened V by 4 bases and J by 0 bases, and 7 bases separated the two germline ends. The CDR3: CASSWGGSGNTIYF. The CDR3 coding sequence is TGTGCCAGCAGTTGGGGGGGCTCTGGAAACACCATATATTTT. The variable domain in full, with the rest retrieved from reference TRBV28 and TRBJ1-3, is DVKVTQSSRYLVKRTGEKVFLECVQDMDHENMFWYRQDPGLGLRLIYFSYDVKMKEKGDIPEGYSVSREKKERFSLILESASTNQTSMYLCASSWGGSGNTIYFGEGSWLTVV.

This chain links TRBV7-2 with TRBJ2-2; 8 nucleotides align to TRBD2. Germline CDR1 and CDR2: SGHTA and FQGNSA. The CDR3 loop spans 15 amino acids. V lost 8 bases to trimming and J lost 0 bases; unmatched junction nucleotides: 5. The CDR3 sequence: CASREGLANTGELFF. CDR3 bases: TGTGCCAGCCGAGAGGGACTAGCGAACACCGGGGAGCTGTTTTTT. Using reference TRBV7-2 and TRBJ2-2 for the parts outside the CDR3, the full variable domain is GAGVSQSPSNKVTEKGKDVELRCDPISGHTALYWYRQSLGQGLEFLIYFQGNSAPDKSGLPSDRFSAERTGGSVSTLTIQRTQQEDSAVYLCASREGLANTGELFFGEGSRLTVL.

The chain carries TRBV6-5 and TRBJ2-7; TRBD1 might be the D (6 bases). The CDR3 runs to 12 residues. V was trimmed by 11 bases and J by 3 bases, leaving 14 bases between them. Germline assignment: CDR1 MNHEY and CDR2 SVGAGI. The CDR3 nucleotides are TGTGCCGCCGGGACATTCGACTACGAGCAGTACTTC. This codes for CAAGTFDYEQYF.

The genes are TRBV4-2 and TRBJ1-2; the D is unclear. Germline assignment: CDR1 LGHNA and CDR2 YNFKEQ. This CDR3 region has 13 residues. V lost 8 bases and J lost 2, with 12 bases in between. The CDR3 DNA reads TGTGCCAGCGGCCCCGACCGGAACTATGGCTACACCTTC. Encoded protein: CASGPDRNYGYTF.

J is TRBJ2-3 and V is TRBV12-3 or TRBV12-4, with a tentative D call TRBD2 (5 bases). Trimming removed 3 bases at V and 0 bases at J, with 10 bases between. CDR3 length equals 15 residues. CDR3: CASSFWETSTDTQYF. In DNA form, the CDR3 reads TGTGCCAGCAGTTTTTGGGAGACTAGCACAGATACGCAGTATTTT.

There are a few counts of this clonotype. The chain recombines TRBV7-2 with TRBJ2-1, with TRBD2 as a possible D gene (5 bases). CDR3 length: 17 amino acids. The germline V and J ends were trimmed by 5 bases and 6 bases, with 23 bases remaining between them. Germline V gene lookup returns CDR1 SGHTA and CDR2 FQGNSA. The CDR3 region is CASSPYTRFEGLNEQFF. The CDR3 DNA is TGTGCCAGCAGCCCATATACTAGGTTTGAAGGGCTCAATGAGCAGTTCTTC. Full variable domain (outside the CDR3, taken from reference TRBV7-2 and TRBJ2-1): GAGVSQSPSNKVTEKGKDVELRCDPISGHTALYWYRQSLGQGLEFLIYFQGNSAPDKSGLPSDRFSAERTGGSVSTLTIQRTQQEDSAVYLCASSPYTRFEGLNEQFFGPGTRLTVL.

CDR3 amino acids: CASSATGRGLYGYTF. The CDR3 nucleotides are TGCGCCAGCAGCGCGACCGGAAGAGGGCTCTATGGCTACACCTTC. The V call is TRBV4-3, the J call TRBJ1-2; the D is unclear. CDR1 and CDR2 (germline): LGHNA, YSLEER. V lost 5 bases and J lost 4, with 17 bases in between. The CDR3 totals 15 residues.

CDR3 DNA: TGTGCCAGCAGTATGGATAGGTGGGAGCAGTACTTC. This translates into CASSMDRWEQYF. The chain uses TRBV6-5 and TRBJ2-7, with D unclear. The V end lost 5 bases, the J end lost 7 bases, and 12 bases lay between the germline ends. The CDR3 is 12 residues long. Per the germline V gene, CDR1 is MNHEY and CDR2 is SVGAGI.

This chain joins TRBV4-2 and TRBJ2-3; 9 bases align to TRBD2. Looked up from germline, CDR1 is LGHNA and CDR2 is YNFKEQ. Germline trimming cut 1 base from V and 3 bases from J; bases unmatched to any gene: 5. This CDR3 has 16 amino acids. The CDR3 bases are TGTGCCAGCAGCCAAGTGGCGGGGGGGTGGACAGATACGCAGTATTTT. Protein: CASSQVAGGWTDTQYF.

This clonotype showed up many times. In DNA, the CDR3 is TGCAGTGCTAGACTGTACGAGCAGTACTTC. Protein product: CSARLYEQYF. The V and J genes are TRBV20-1 and TRBJ2-7, with D hard to call. V shed 2 bases and J shed 4 bases, with 3 bases lying between them. CDR3 size: 10 residues. Germline assignment: CDR1 DFQATT and CDR2 SNEGSKA (reference sequence).

This chain links TRBV2 with TRBJ2-5; 7 positions agree with TRBD1. Germline V gene lookup returns CDR1 SNHLY and CDR2 FYNNEI. The CDR3 runs 17 residues. J lost 5 bases, V lost 6 bases, and 18 bases had no gene match. DNA of the CDR3: TGTGCCAGCAGCATCCGGGACAGAAACCTAAAAGAGGAGACCCAGTACTTC. Encoded protein: CASSIRDRNLKEETQYF.

This clonotype occurred a few times. V and J are TRBV12-3 or TRBV12-4 and TRBJ2-3, with D unclear. The CDR3 has 14 amino acids. The V end lost 3 bases, the J end lost 2 bases, and 9 bases lay between the germline ends. CDR3 nucleotide sequence: TGTGCCAGCAGTTTCTGGGCCATCACAGATACGCAGTATTTT. It specifies CASSFWAITDTQYF.

The chain joins TRBV25-1 to TRBJ2-5, with D possibly being TRBD1 (5 bases). CDR1 and CDR2 (germline): MGHDK, SYGVNS. The length of the CDR3 is 13 residues. V gave up 7 bases and J gave up 5 bases, with 14 bases separating them. CDR3: CASTTWGEETQYF. Here the CDR3 DNA reads TGTGCCAGCACTACGTGGGGCGAGGAGACCCAGTACTTC.

The chain recombines TRBV5-1 with TRBJ1-1; no definite D call. The CDR3 is 13 residues long. CDR1 and CDR2 (germline): SGHRS, YFSETQ. The germline V and J ends were trimmed by 2 bases and 1 base, with 6 bases remaining between them. This CDR3 reads CASSFTPNTEAFF. The CDR3 nucleotides read TGCGCCAGCAGCTTTACACCGAACACTGAAGCTTTCTTT.

This clonotype was detected only a few times. The gene calls are TRBV20-1 and TRBJ1-2; no definite D call. Germline assignment: CDR1 DFQATT and CDR2 SNEGSKA (reference sequence). The CDR3 has 16 amino acids. Trimming took 0 bases from V and 4 from J, leaving 18 bases between them. The CDR3 region has the DNA TGCAGTGCTAGAGATCTTTTCGGGGTTCCACTCTATGGCTACACCTTC. Translated, it gives CSARDLFGVPLYGYTF.

This clonotype has just one count. The chain has TRBV3-1 and TRBJ1-6; D remains unclear. CDR1 and CDR2 from the germline V gene are LGHDT and YNNKEL (reference sequence). Trimming stripped 0 bases from V and 3 bases from J, with 12 bases between. The CDR3 totals 17 residues. The CDR3 nucleotides are TGTGCCAGCAGCCAAGATCGGAGGCGACACTATAATTCACCCCTCCACTTT. Translating gives CASSQDRRRHYNSPLHF.

This clonotype was seen only a few times. The V gene is TRBV4-3, the J gene TRBJ1-4, with a tentative D call TRBD1 (5 bases). The CDR3 has 18 amino acids. Germline V gives CDR1 LGHNA, CDR2 YSLEER. Trimming shortened V by 0 bases and J by 5 bases, and 19 bases separated the two germline ends. CDR3 sequence: CASSQDPGEVGLNEKLFF. The CDR3 DNA follows: TGCGCCAGCAGCCAAGATCCGGGGGAGGTGGGTTTGAATGAAAAACTGTTTTTT.

This clonotype was seen more than once but under ten times. This chain joins TRBV4-1 and TRBJ2-1; no clear D. The CDR3 is 16 residues long. Deletions cut 2 bases from V and 2 bases from J, with 13 bases between. CDR1 and CDR2 (germline): MGHRA, YSYEKL. The CDR3 DNA reads TGCGCCAGCAGCCAACAAGGCGCTAGTCCCTACAATGAGCAGTTCTTC. This translates into CASSQQGASPYNEQFF.